The subject of this entry is one T cell receptor beta chain. The antigen is not known. The data were produced by immunoSEQ multiplex PCR, yet TCRdb's version contains in-frame clones alone and is incomplete. The repertoire includes 200,000 or so clones, around 86% of them detected once, and about 3% sits in the top ten. The data were taken from a study of T cell responses to AZD1222 COVID-19 vaccine. General study results and limits: Mapped onto spike, vaccine-associated CD4 TCRs spanned it and were dominant at 160-218 and 743-854. Clonal diversity may have been underestimated, and the donors were mostly white British, with more females than males. Seropositive AZD1222 recipients at baseline numbered only 5 to 7.

The sequencing used peripheral blood, collected on day 0 of MenACWY control vaccination. This clonotype originated in an adult in good health.

DNA for the CDR3: TGCAGCGTTGAGGGGGGGACGAACACTGAAGCTTTCTTT. Protein product: CSVEGGTNTEAFF. This chain joins TRBV29-1 and TRBJ1-1; the D gene is possibly TRBD1 (5 bases). Trimming left V 3 bases short and J 1 base short, with 9 bases between. Germline values: CDR1 SQVTM, CDR2 ANQGSEA. The CDR3 loop spans 13 amino acids.